The 24 T cell receptor beta chains given below trace back to one sample, sequenced in a study of Graves' ophthalmopathy and Graves' hyperthyroidism. Amplifying from RNA transcripts, the study obtained TCR beta CDR3 regions. After a first-round RT-PCR with HTBI primers, a second-round multiplex PCR was run. TCRdb fed the multiplex PCR reads into MiXCR, producing one record per CDR3 protein. The table lists fewer than 650,000 distinct CDR3 sequences, approximately 21% of them singletons. The sample was peripheral blood. All receptors come from a woman between 18 and 29 years old with stable Graves' hyperthyroidism. Some clones in this sample may be carry-over from other donors' samples.

This clonotype appeared many times. The chain joins TRBV7-6 to TRBJ1-5; no reliable D call. CDR3 length: 14 residues. CDR1 and CDR2 (germline): SGHVS, FNYEAQ. The V end was cut by 0 bases, the J end by 0 bases, with 3 bases between. The CDR3 here is CASSLANSNQPQHF. DNA of the CDR3: TGTGCCAGCAGCTTAGCTAATAGCAATCAGCCCCAGCATTTT.

This clonotype came up many times. The J gene is TRBJ1-2, the V gene TRBV7-9; 7 positions agree with TRBD1. CDR3 length: 15 residues. From germline, CDR1 is SEHNR and CDR2 FQNEAQ (reference sequence). V lost 1 base and J lost 2; bases outside the gene matches: 4. CDR3 amino acids: CASSLGTGLNYGYTF. In nucleotides, the CDR3 is TGTGCCAGCAGCTTAGGGACAGGCTTGAACTATGGCTACACCTTC.

This chain links TRBV20-1 with TRBJ2-7; 8 nucleotides line up with TRBD2. CDR1 and CDR2 from the germline V gene are DFQATT and SNEGSKA (reference sequence). The CDR3 runs 16 residues. After removal of 1 base from V and 3 bases from J, the junction contained 11 bases not matched to a gene. CDR3 sequence reads: CSARAFEREGIYEQYF. CDR3 bases: TGCAGTGCTAGAGCCTTCGAACGGGAGGGAATCTACGAGCAGTACTTC.

This clonotype was counted many times. The rearrangement links TRBV19 to TRBJ1-2; 11 bases agree with TRBD1. This CDR3 comprises 16 residues. Germline V gives CDR1 LNHDA, CDR2 SQIVND (reference sequence). Unmatched junction bases numbered 10, after V lost 4 bases and J lost 6 bases. The CDR3 region is CASSKNPGQGENGYTF. The CDR3 DNA follows: TGTGCCAGTAGTAAAAATCCGGGACAGGGGGAGAATGGCTACACCTTC.

Many counts were recorded for this clonotype. The V gene is TRBV28, the J gene TRBJ1-5, with a possible D match to TRBD1 (6 bases). Germline-derived CDR1 and CDR2 are MDHEN and SYDVKM. Trimming shortened V by 2 bases and J by 7 bases, and 15 bases separated the two germline ends. The CDR3 is 15 residues long. The CDR3 DNA is TGTGCCAGCAGTTTAGGGGGCAGGGGTGGGCAGCCCCAGCATTTT. It translates to CASSLGGRGGQPQHF.

The sample holds many counts of this clonotype. The rearrangement uses TRBV2 and TRBJ1-5; 7 bases line up with TRBD1. Trimming at V came to 6 bases and at J to 7 bases, leaving 12 bases not matched to a gene. This CDR3 contains 15 residues. The germline V gene encodes CDR1 SNHLY and CDR2 FYNNEI. The CDR3 spells CASSQRARTGQPQHF. As DNA, the CDR3 is TGTGCCAGCAGCCAAAGAGCAAGGACAGGCCAGCCCCAGCATTTT.

This clonotype was recorded a few times. CDR3 bases: TGTGCCAGCAGTTTTGACAGATTCATGAACACTGAAGCTTTCTTT. Translating gives CASSFDRFMNTEAFF. This sequence joins TRBV12-3 or TRBV12-4 and TRBJ1-1; D is possibly TRBD1 (5 bases). Trimming pared 3 bases from V and 0 bases from J, leaving 11 bases between. This CDR3 has 15 amino acids.

This clonotype was seen at least ten times. The chain recombines TRBV6-1 with TRBJ1-2, with TRBD1 identical over 7 bases. The trim removed 7 bases at V and 6 bases at J, leaving 5 bases unmatched. Germline-derived CDR1 and CDR2 are MNHNS and SASEGT. CDR3 length: 12 residues. CDR3 bases: TGTGCCAGCACTACGACAGGGAATGGCTACACCTTC. Its translation: CASTTTGNGYTF.

This clonotype was counted at least ten times. V gene TRBV7-8 combines with J gene TRBJ2-7, with D hard to call. V lost 1 base to trimming and J lost 7 bases, with 8 bases between them. Germline V lookup: CDR1 SGHVS, CDR2 FQNEAQ. The CDR3 consists of 12 residues. The CDR3 loop is CASSLVVREQYF. Here the CDR3 DNA reads TGTGCCAGCAGCTTAGTGGTGAGAGAGCAGTACTTC.

This clonotype was seen at least ten times. The chain carries TRBV5-1 and TRBJ2-7, with 11 bases aligning to TRBD1. CDR3 length equals 16 residues. Germline CDR1 is SGHRS and CDR2 is YFSETQ. V lost 3 bases to trimming and J lost 2 bases; unmatched junction nucleotides: 7. In nucleotides, the CDR3 is TGCGCCAGCAGCTCGCGTGGGACAGGGGGTACCTACGAGCAGTACTTC. It encodes CASSSRGTGGTYEQYF.

This clonotype was seen many times. The rearrangement uses TRBV15 and TRBJ1-5; D ambiguous. The V gene's germline CDR1 is LNHNV and CDR2 YYDKDF (reference sequence). V was pared by 8 bases and J by 6 bases, with 14 bases between. CDR3 length: 13 residues. CDR3 loop: CATGGNLRQPQHF. In DNA form, the CDR3 reads TGTGCCACCGGCGGGAACCTACGTCAGCCCCAGCATTTT.

This clonotype was recorded many times. V and J are TRBV11-2 and TRBJ1-1; D might be TRBD1 (6 bases). Germline lookup yields CDR1 SGHAT and CDR2 FQNNGV. The CDR3 consists of 15 residues. V shed 5 bases and J shed 1 base, with 14 bases lying between them. The CDR3 region has the DNA TGTGCCAGCAGCCATTACCGGGACAAGAACACTGAAGCTTTCTTT. Protein product: CASSHYRDKNTEAFF.

This clonotype was detected many times. The J gene is TRBJ1-1, the V gene TRBV7-3, with D uncertain. Trimming cost V 3 bases and J 5 bases, with 10 bases left between them. Germline V gives CDR1 SGHTA, CDR2 FQGTGA. The CDR3 covers 13 residues. The CDR3 bases are TGTGCCAGCAGCTTTGGCAGGTGGACTGAAGCTTTCTTT. It translates to CASSFGRWTEAFF.

This clonotype was seen ten or more times. The V and J genes are TRBV12-3 or TRBV12-4 and TRBJ1-1, with 12 bases matching TRBD1. CDR3 length: 18 amino acids. V lost 5 bases and J lost 0; bases outside the gene matches: 10. The CDR3 DNA follows: TGTGCCAGCAGTCTCAGGGACAGGGGGCTTTTGATGAACACTGAAGCTTTCTTT. It specifies CASSLRDRGLLMNTEAFF.

This chain joins TRBV6-5 and TRBJ1-2; D is undetermined. V was shortened by 0 bases and J by 8 bases, with 16 bases between the two germline ends. Germline CDR1 is MNHEY and CDR2 is SVGAGI. The CDR3 extends over 15 amino acids. CDR3 residues: CASSYSPSFGGGYTF. The CDR3 DNA reads TGTGCCAGCAGTTACTCCCCCTCCTTCGGTGGCGGCTACACCTTC.

J is TRBJ2-6 and V is TRBV5-1; D is ambiguous. The V end was cut by 2 bases, the J end by 1 base, with 7 bases between. Germline assignment: CDR1 SGHRS and CDR2 YFSETQ. This CDR3 has 15 amino acids. CDR3 DNA sequence: TGCGCCAGCAGCTTCCCACGTTCTGGGGCCAACGTCCTGACTTTC. Amino acid sequence: CASSFPRSGANVLTF. Variable domain in full (rest from reference TRBV5-1 and TRBJ2-6): KAGVTQTPRYLIKTRGQQVTLSCSPISGHRSVSWYQQTPGQGLQFLFEYFSETQRNKGNFPGRFSGRQFSNSRSEMNVSTLELGDSALYLCASSFPRSGANVLTFGAGSRLTVL.

Ten or more counts support this clonotype. The V and J genes are TRBV20-1 and TRBJ2-5; 12 bases match TRBD1. The trim removed 4 bases at V and 5 bases at J, leaving 14 bases unmatched. Germline assignment: CDR1 DFQATT and CDR2 SNEGSKA (reference sequence). The CDR3 sequence is 17 residues long. The CDR3 reads CSAKGTGGRWERETQYF. CDR3 bases: TGCAGTGCTAAGGGGACAGGGGGCCGGTGGGAGAGGGAGACCCAGTACTTC.

CDR3 in DNA: TGCAGTGCAACGAAGTGGGAGGGGTATGGCTACACCTTC. As protein: CSATKWEGYGYTF. The V call is TRBV20-1, the J call TRBJ1-2, with D maybe TRBD1 (5 bases). This CDR3 is built from 13 residues. Germline assignment: CDR1 DFQATT and CDR2 SNEGSKA (reference sequence). V was clipped by 6 bases and J by 5 bases, with 16 bases between them.

The chain recombines TRBV12-3 or TRBV12-4 with TRBJ2-5; D is perhaps TRBD2 (7 bases). The ends were cut back, 8 bases at V and 11 bases at J, with 24 bases in the middle. This CDR3 is 14 amino acids long. The CDR3 nucleotides are TGTGCCAGCGGGGAGGGGCCGGGGGCAGGAGAGCAGTACTTC. It yields the protein CASGEGPGAGEQYF.

This clonotype was counted many times. This sequence joins TRBV7-9 and TRBJ2-2; tentatively, D is TRBD1 or TRBD2 (6 bases each). The CDR3 loop spans 16 amino acids. Trimming took off 7 bases at V and 2 bases at J, with 17 bases between the two ends. From germline, CDR1 is SEHNR and CDR2 FQNEAQ (reference sequence). The CDR3 nucleotides are TGTGCCAGCAAGGGGGACTGGGGACACAACACCGGGGAGCTGTTTTTT. Translating it yields CASKGDWGHNTGELFF.

The V gene is TRBV20-1, the J gene TRBJ1-1; D uncertain. The CDR3 loop spans 15 amino acids. V was pared by 3 bases and J by 2 bases, with 16 bases between. The germline gives CDR1 DFQATT, CDR2 SNEGSKA (reference sequence). CDR3: CSASKSVSVNTEAFF. The CDR3 region has the DNA TGCAGTGCTAGTAAGAGCGTTTCTGTTAACACTGAAGCTTTCTTT.

The chain has TRBV18 and TRBJ1-5; D remains ambiguous. V was shortened by 2 bases and J by 7 bases, with 12 bases between the two germline ends. From germline, CDR1 is KGHSH and CDR2 LQKENI. This CDR3 is built from 14 residues. CDR3 coding DNA: TGTGCCAGCTCACCAGGTTTGGGTGAACAGCCCCAGCATTTT. Translated: CASSPGLGEQPQHF.

This clonotype was picked up many times. This chain connects TRBV11-2 to TRBJ2-4; D may be TRBD2 (5 bases). V dropped 4 bases and J dropped 8 bases, with 9 bases sitting between them. Germline loops: CDR1 SGHAT, CDR2 FQNNGV. The CDR3 consists of 12 residues. The CDR3 protein is CASSSPGDIQYF. CDR3 bases: TGTGCCAGCAGCTCCCCCGGGGACATTCAGTACTTC.

In its sample, this clonotype was seen many times. V usage is TRBV28 and J usage is TRBJ1-3; D gene uncertain. V was cut by 8 bases and J by 2 bases, with 16 bases left in between. CDR3 length equals 15 residues. From germline, CDR1 is MDHEN and CDR2 SYDVKM. The CDR3 loop reads CASSVSFQTGNTIYF. Written as DNA, the CDR3 is TGTGCCAGCTCAGTTTCGTTCCAAACTGGAAACACCATATATTTT.